This is a list of T cell receptor beta chains from one sample in a study of OX40 agonist ivuxolimab in advanced cancers. TCRdb's copy holds only in-frame clones and misses some; the assay was immunoSEQ multiplex PCR. The repertoire has about 53,000 clones, around 90% of them found once; the top ten carry roughly 10%. Sequenced material: CD4+ or CD8+ T cells sorted from blood, taken in a trial of the OX40 agonist ivuxolimab. These receptor sequences come from an adult with an advanced solid tumor such as melanoma, head and neck, liver or kidney cancer. CDR3s include the opening cysteine and the closing phenylalanine or tryptophan. The D gene is left open where the match is weak. Where a row states a size, it is once, few, many or the class of an expanded clone; other rows omit it.

j_gene | d_gene | v_gene | abundance | CDR3nt | CDR3aa
TRBJ2-5 | - | TRBV6-1 | - | TGTGCCAGCAGTGAAGCGCACGGGGGATTGGAGACCCAGTACTTC | CASSEAHGGLETQYF
TRBJ1-1 | - | TRBV6-4 | few | TGTGCCAGCAGTGACGCGGAAGGGCAGGGTGTGACTGAAGCTTTCTTT | CASSDAEGQGVTEAFF
TRBJ1-1 | - | TRBV19 | - | TGTGCCAGTAGTATAAGCCTACCGGGTCTTGAAGCTTTCTTT | CASSISLPGLEAFF
TRBJ1-5 | - | TRBV1 | - | TGCACCAGCAGCCAATCTTCCCTCGGGGGGAGGTGCAATCAGCCCCAGCATTTT | CTSSQSSLGGRCNQPQHF
TRBJ2-1 | - | TRBV28 | - | TGTGCCAGCACCAGGGACACCTCCTCCTACAATGAGCAGTTCTTC | CASTRDTSSYNEQFF
TRBJ1-2 | TRBD1 | TRBV7-6 | - | TGTGCCAGCAGCTTAGCGGACAGGGGCTATGGCTACACCTTC | CASSLADRGYGYTF
TRBJ2-2 | - | TRBV27 | - | TGTGCCAGCAGTCAACTAGCTTCTGGGGAGCTGTTTTTT | CASSQLASGELFF
TRBJ1-5 | - | TRBV5-6 | - | TGTGCCAGCAGCTTACTCCAGGGGCGGATAAGCAATCAGCCCCAGCATTTT | CASSLLQGRISNQPQHF
TRBJ2-4 | - | TRBV5-6 | - | TGTGCCAGCAGCCGATTGATGGGCAAAAACATTCAGTACTTC | CASSRLMGKNIQYF
TRBJ2-7 | - | TRBV6-1 | - | TGTGCCAGCAGTGAAGGGGTATTCGTAGGGAACGAGCAGTACTTC | CASSEGVFVGNEQYF
TRBJ2-7 | TRBD2 | TRBV27 | once | TGTGCCAGCAGTCCCCTCCCGGGACTAGAGGGAGAGCAGTACTTC | CASSPLPGLEGEQYF
TRBJ2-1 | - | TRBV9 | - | TGTGCCAGCAGCCACCGAGGTTTTTCCTACAATGAGCAGTTCTTC | CASSHRGFSYNEQFF
TRBJ2-5 | - | TRBV5-8 | - | TGTGCCAGCAGCTTGGCGGCAGCAGAGACCCAGTACTTC | CASSLAAAETQYF
TRBJ2-7 | - | TRBV11-2 | - | TGTGCCAGCAGCTTAGACCAGGGCTACGAGCAGTACTTC | CASSLDQGYEQYF
TRBJ1-1 | TRBD1 | TRBV15 | - | TGTGCCACCGGGTGGGACAGAAACACTGAAGCTTTCTTT | CATGWDRNTEAFF
TRBJ2-7 | TRBD1 | TRBV6-5 | once | TGTGCCAGCAGCCAGGACAGGGGGCACCTCTACGAGCAGTACTTC | CASSQDRGHLYEQYF
TRBJ2-3 | - | TRBV10-2 | - | TGCGCCAGCAGTGAGTACGGTAGCCTCGAAAGCACAGATACGCAGTATTTT | CASSEYGSLESTDTQYF